The 13 T cell receptor beta chains below were found in one sample sequenced in a study of cytomegalovirus exposure and HLA in healthy donors. It was with 60 Vbeta and 13 Jbeta primers that the PCR ran. Clones were sequenced by immunoSEQ multiplex PCR, and TCRdb holds only the in-frame ones, with some missing. Among 50,000 or so clones listed, 81% were seen once. Sequencing input: PBMCs. These receptors came from a boy aged 5-17 years in good health and CMV-seropositive.

The chain recombines TRBV6-7 with TRBJ1-2; TRBD1 might be the D (5 bases). TRBV6-7 is filed as an ORF, its function uncertain. The CDR3 is 17 amino acids. The V end lost 0 bases, the J end lost 4 bases, and 18 bases lay between the germline ends. CDR3 nucleotides: TGTGCCAGCAGTTACTCATGGCGGGGGACTCGGAGCTATGGCTACACCTTC. Translation: CASSYSWRGTRSYGYTF.

The gene calls are TRBV4-2 and TRBJ2-6; the D gene is possibly TRBD1 (6 bases). The CDR3 is 17 amino acids. V was cut by 4 bases and J by 0 bases, with 13 bases left in between. Germline CDR1 and CDR2: LGHNA and YNFKEQ. The DNA for the CDR3 is TGTGCCAGCAGCCCCTCTACAGGGAGCTCTGGGGCCAACGTCCTGACTTTC. This encodes CASSPSTGSSGANVLTF.

V and J are TRBV2 and TRBJ2-1; 8 bases fit TRBD2. J was trimmed by 5 bases and V by 4 bases; bases with no gene match: 7. The CDR3 runs 15 residues. Germline assignment: CDR1 SNHLY and CDR2 FYNNEI. The CDR3 protein is CASSAGGAIDNEQFF. In DNA form, the CDR3 reads TGTGCCAGCAGTGCCGGGGGGGCAATCGACAATGAGCAGTTCTTC.

V is TRBV5-8 and J is TRBJ1-1; TRBD1 matches 8 bases. The CDR3 contains 13 residues. Unmatched junction bases numbered 1, after V lost 1 base and J lost 5 bases. CDR1 is SGHTS and CDR2 is YDEGEE in the germline V gene. CDR3 nucleotides: TGTGCCAGCAGCTTGACAGGGGGTACTGAAGCTTTCTTT. It specifies CASSLTGGTEAFF.

A single count supports this clone. The chain has TRBV5-4 and TRBJ2-7, with D hard to call. Germline V CDR1 and CDR2: SGHNT, YYREEE (reference sequence). Trimming pared 1 base from V and 7 bases from J, leaving 9 bases between. The CDR3 runs to 12 residues. The DNA of the CDR3 is TGTGCCAGCAGCTTGTTCCCCGGGGAGCAGTACTTC. It specifies CASSLFPGEQYF.

The chain couples TRBV5-5 to TRBJ1-1, with D tentatively TRBD1 (5 bases). Looked up from germline, CDR1 is SGHKS and CDR2 is YYEKEE (reference sequence). Between the trimmed V and J ends, which lost 1 base and 6 bases, there was a span of 13 bases. The CDR3 contains 14 residues. The CDR3: CASSLKGAGAEAFF. CDR3 coding DNA: TGTGCCAGCAGCTTGAAAGGGGCAGGAGCTGAAGCTTTCTTT.

The chain uses TRBV6-1 and TRBJ2-5; 7 nucleotides line up with TRBD2. Looked up from germline, CDR1 is MNHNS and CDR2 is SASEGT. CDR3 size: 14 residues. The trim removed 2 bases at V and 6 bases at J, leaving 6 bases unmatched. DNA for the CDR3: TGTGCCAGCAGTGAACGGCTAGCGGTCCAGACCCAGTACTTC. This translates into CASSERLAVQTQYF.

The rearrangement joins TRBV11-3 to TRBJ1-3; D is unresolved. The germline V gene has CDR1 SGHNT and CDR2 YENEEA. Deletions cut 3 bases from V and 6 bases from J, with 9 bases between. The CDR3 runs to 13 residues. DNA of the CDR3: TGTGCCAGCAGCTTCGGGGAACAAAACACCATATATTTT. This encodes CASSFGEQNTIYF.

The gene calls are TRBV2 and TRBJ1-3, with 7 bases that match TRBD1. After removal of 2 bases from V and 0 bases from J, the junction contained 7 bases not matched to a gene. CDR1 and CDR2 from the germline V gene are SNHLY and FYNNEI. This CDR3 comprises 17 residues. CDR3 sequence: CASSEQGQPSSGNTIYF. The CDR3, as DNA: TGTGCCAGCAGTGAACAGGGACAGCCGAGCTCTGGAAACACCATATATTTT. The whole variable domain, remainder taken from reference TRBV2 and TRBJ1-3, is EPEVTQTPSHQVTQMGQEVILRCVPISNHLYFYWYRQILGQKVEFLVSFYNNEISEKSEIFDDQFSVERPDGSNFTLKIRSTKLEDSAMYFCASSEQGQPSSGNTIYFGEGSWLTVV.

The gene calls are TRBV10-1 and TRBJ2-3, with 9 bases matching TRBD2. The CDR3 has 15 residues. In germline, CDR1 is WNHNN, CDR2 SYGVQD (reference sequence). Trimming took 3 bases from V and 6 from J; bases not matched to a gene: 7. The chain's CDR3 is CASSEASGVSDTQYF. The CDR3 bases are TGCGCCAGCAGTGAAGCTAGCGGGGTTTCGGATACGCAGTATTTT.

Only one count was recorded for this clone. CDR3 protein: CASRDDVGEQYF. The CDR3 coding sequence is TGCGCCAGCCGAGATGATGTTGGCGAGCAGTACTTC. J is TRBJ2-7 and V is TRBV10-1, with D uncertain. Germline-derived CDR1 and CDR2 are WNHNN and SYGVQD (reference sequence). With 8 bases removed from V and 6 bases from J, the gap between germline ends came to 14 bases. The CDR3 consists of 12 residues.

This clone has more than one count but fewer than ten. V and J are TRBV4-2 and TRBJ2-1, with D uncertain. Germline-derived CDR1 and CDR2 are LGHNA and YNFKEQ. Between the trimmed V and J ends, which lost 0 bases and 6 bases, there was a span of 12 bases. This CDR3 comprises 15 residues. CDR3 region: CASSQDFVSVNEQFF. The DNA for the CDR3 is TGTGCCAGCAGCCAAGATTTCGTCTCGGTCAATGAGCAGTTCTTC.

This chain uses TRBV5-6 with TRBJ1-2; 11 positions agree with TRBD1. V shed 3 bases, J shed 6 bases, and the junction held 4 bases outside the gene matches. The CDR3 totals 14 residues. The V gene's germline CDR1 is SGHDT and CDR2 YYEEEE. The CDR3 loop is CASSWGQGVNGYTF. The DNA of the CDR3 is TGTGCCAGCAGCTGGGGACAGGGGGTTAATGGCTACACCTTC. The variable domain in full, completed from reference TRBV5-6 and TRBJ1-2, reads DAGVTQSPTHLIKTRGQQVTLRCSPKSGHDTVSWYQQALGQGPQFIFQYYEEEERQRGNFPDRFSGHQFPNYSSELNVNALLLGDSALYLCASSWGQGVNGYTFGSGTRLTVV.